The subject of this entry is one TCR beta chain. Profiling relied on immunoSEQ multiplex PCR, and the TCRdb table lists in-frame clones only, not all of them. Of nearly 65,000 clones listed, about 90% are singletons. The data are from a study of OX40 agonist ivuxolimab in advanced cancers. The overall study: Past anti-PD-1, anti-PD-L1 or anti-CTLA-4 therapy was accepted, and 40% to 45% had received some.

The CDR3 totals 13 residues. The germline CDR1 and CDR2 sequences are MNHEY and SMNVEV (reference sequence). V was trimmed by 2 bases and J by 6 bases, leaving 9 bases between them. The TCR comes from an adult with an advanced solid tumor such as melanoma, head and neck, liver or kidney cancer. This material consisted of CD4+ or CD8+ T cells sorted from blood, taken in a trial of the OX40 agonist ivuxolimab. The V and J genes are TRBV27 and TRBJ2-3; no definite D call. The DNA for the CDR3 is TGTGCCAGCAGTTTAGAACGGCGCGATACGCAGTATTTT. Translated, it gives CASSLERRDTQYF.